What follows are 8 T cell receptor beta chains derived from one specimen sequenced in a study of cytomegalovirus exposure and HLA in healthy donors. Primers: 60 Vbeta forward and 13 Jbeta reverse. Clones were sequenced by immunoSEQ multiplex PCR, and TCRdb holds only the in-frame ones, with some missing. The sample includes around 91,000 clones, 65% to 85% of them seen just once. The sample comprised PBMCs. These receptors came from a man aged 18 to 30 in good health and CMV-seronegative.

J is TRBJ2-5 and V is TRBV6-5, with 10 nucleotides matching TRBD2. The CDR3 runs to 16 residues. The germline CDR1 and CDR2 sequences are MNHEY and SVGAGI. The J segment lost 11 bases and the V segment lost 2 bases, leaving 14 bases of the junction unmatched. CDR3 nucleotides: TGTGCCAGCAGTTACGGGCCCGGGACTAGCGCGCCACGGCAGTACTTC. This encodes CASSYGPGTSAPRQYF.

This clone was found once. This chain joins TRBV18 and TRBJ1-1; 9 bases match TRBD1. Germline V gene data show CDR1 as KGHSH and CDR2 as LQKENI. CDR3 size: 16 residues. V lost 3 bases and J lost 1; bases outside the gene matches: 6. Here the CDR3 reads CASSPLPGQGNTEAFF. The CDR3 DNA sequence: TGTGCCAGCTCACCGTTACCGGGACAGGGGAACACTGAAGCTTTCTTT.

The genes are TRBV27 and TRBJ1-1; 10 bases match TRBD1. Trimming removed 3 bases from V and 8 bases from J; junction bases left unmatched: 3. The CDR3 consists of 13 residues. Germline V gene data show CDR1 as MNHEY and CDR2 as SMNVEV (reference sequence). The chain's CDR3 is CASSFGQGVEAFF. In nucleotides, the CDR3 is TGTGCCAGCAGTTTTGGACAGGGGGTGGAAGCTTTCTTT.

The V call is TRBV6-5, the J call TRBJ1-5, with 9 bases that match TRBD1. Germline-derived CDR1 and CDR2 are MNHEY and SVGAGI. J lost 7 bases, V lost 8 bases, and 6 bases had no gene match. CDR3 size: 13 residues. CDR3 protein: CASSQGAGQPQHF. The CDR3 nucleotides are TGTGCCAGCTCACAGGGGGCGGGCCAGCCCCAGCATTTT.

Worth noting for this clone: Other nucleotide sequences in the sample specify the same CDR3. CDR3 loop: CASSIQGSYEQYF. The DNA for the CDR3 is TGTGCCAGTAGTATTCAGGGAAGCTACGAGCAGTACTTC. The J gene is TRBJ2-7, the V gene TRBV19, with D tentatively TRBD1 (5 bases). The CDR3 covers 13 residues. Per germline, CDR1 LNHDA and CDR2 SQIVND (reference sequence). V was trimmed by 3 bases and J by 3 bases, leaving 9 bases between them.

This chain uses TRBV6-5 with TRBJ1-4, with D possibly TRBD1 on 6 matching bases. Trimming cost V 5 bases and J 4 bases, with 11 bases left between them. Looked up from germline, CDR1 is MNHEY and CDR2 is SVGAGI. The CDR3 loop spans 14 amino acids. CDR3 protein: CASSRTANNEKLFF. CDR3 nucleotides: TGTGCCAGCAGTCGGACAGCTAATAATGAAAAACTGTTTTTT.

J is TRBJ2-1 and V is TRBV6-5, with TRBD2 matching 13 bases. The CDR3 totals 15 residues. Germline CDR1 MNHEY, CDR2 SVGAGI. The junction had 3 bases not matched to a gene; V was cut back by 6 bases and J by 4 bases. The CDR3 DNA follows: TGTGCCAGCAGCCAACTAGCGGGAGGGTACAATGAGCAGTTCTTC. As protein: CASSQLAGGYNEQFF.

The rearrangement links TRBV7-2 to TRBJ1-2; unclear D gene. The CDR3 runs 16 residues. CDR1 and CDR2 (germline): SGHTA, FQGNSA. Trimming stripped 1 base from V and 0 bases from J, with 12 bases between. This chain's CDR3 is CASSLGGSIANYGYTF. The CDR3 coding sequence is TGTGCCAGCAGCTTAGGAGGCAGCATAGCTAACTATGGCTACACCTTC.